This T cell receptor (beta chain) was recorded in a study of T cell repertoires in cytomegalovirus infection. Study-level background: Indicated by public TCR beta signatures were CMV infection and matching HLA type. Study-wide points: In two of eight donors, the top clonotype was HLA-C-restricted CMV-specific.

A word on this clonotype: Its antigen is still unknown.

MiXCR, run by TCRdb on the reads, gives a single entry per CDR3 protein. The table includes hundreds of thousands of distinct CDR3 sequences, less than 25% detected once. The CDR3 extends over 13 amino acids. Germline V gene data show CDR1 as DFQATT and CDR2 as SNEGSKA (reference sequence). Losses at the gene ends were 2 bases for V and 8 bases for J; bases not matched to a gene: 6. The sample consisted of CD8+ T cells from PBMCs. The chain carries TRBV20-1 and TRBJ1-2; TRBD1 matches at 9 bases. The source of this sequence is a human donor in good health (CMV status not recorded). Some clones in this sample may be carry-over from other donors' samples. Here the CDR3 reads CSARSGDRVGYTF. The DNA for the CDR3 is TGCAGTGCTAGATCAGGGGACAGGGTGGGCTACACCTTC.